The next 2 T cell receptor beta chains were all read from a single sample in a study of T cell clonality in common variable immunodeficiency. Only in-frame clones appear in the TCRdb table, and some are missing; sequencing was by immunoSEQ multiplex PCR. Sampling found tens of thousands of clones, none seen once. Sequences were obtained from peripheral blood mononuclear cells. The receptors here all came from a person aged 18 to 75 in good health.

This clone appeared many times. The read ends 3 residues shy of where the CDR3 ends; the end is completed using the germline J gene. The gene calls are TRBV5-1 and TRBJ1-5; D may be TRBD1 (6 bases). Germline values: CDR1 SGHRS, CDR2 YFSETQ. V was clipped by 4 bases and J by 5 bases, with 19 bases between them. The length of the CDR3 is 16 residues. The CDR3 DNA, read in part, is TGCGCCAGCAGCCCCGCCCCATCGCAGGGGTATCAGCCC. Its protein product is CASSPAPSQGYQP. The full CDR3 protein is CASSPAPSQGYQPQHF.

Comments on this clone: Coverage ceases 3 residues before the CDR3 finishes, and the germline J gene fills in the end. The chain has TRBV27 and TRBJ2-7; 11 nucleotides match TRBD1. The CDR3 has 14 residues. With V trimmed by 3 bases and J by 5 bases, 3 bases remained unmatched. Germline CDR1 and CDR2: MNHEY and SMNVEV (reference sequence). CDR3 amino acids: CASSFGGQGDEQYF. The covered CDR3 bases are TGTGCCAGCAGTTTTGGGGGACAGGGGGACGAG.